The T cell receptor beta chain under discussion was sequenced for a study of blood T cell repertoires in COVID-19. Study-wide background: Sample material is recorded as cDNA or gDNA derived from T cells, B-cell-depleted T cells, or PBMCs.

How the authors handled the data: The authors estimated nucleated cell counts from reference gene primer amplification. TCRdb's table, derived via immunoSEQ multiplex PCR, lists solely in-frame clones and lacks some. The DNA was the basis for D and trimming; V, J and clone size are from that table. The repertoire includes 250,000 to 350,000 clones, roughly 90% of them detected once, and around an eighth sits in the top ten. The CDR3 loop spans 13 amino acids. V lost 3 bases, J lost 6 bases, and 6 bases stayed unmatched. Germline CDR1 is DFQATT and CDR2 is SNEGSKA (reference sequence). The TCR was taken from a woman aged 60-75 years with acute or convalescent COVID-19. The chain links TRBV20-1 to TRBJ1-2; TRBD1 matches at 8 bases. Sequencing was performed on peripheral blood. The CDR3, as DNA: TGCAGTGCTAGTGGACAGGGAGGTAATGGCTACACCTTC. Encoded protein: CSASGQGGNGYTF.